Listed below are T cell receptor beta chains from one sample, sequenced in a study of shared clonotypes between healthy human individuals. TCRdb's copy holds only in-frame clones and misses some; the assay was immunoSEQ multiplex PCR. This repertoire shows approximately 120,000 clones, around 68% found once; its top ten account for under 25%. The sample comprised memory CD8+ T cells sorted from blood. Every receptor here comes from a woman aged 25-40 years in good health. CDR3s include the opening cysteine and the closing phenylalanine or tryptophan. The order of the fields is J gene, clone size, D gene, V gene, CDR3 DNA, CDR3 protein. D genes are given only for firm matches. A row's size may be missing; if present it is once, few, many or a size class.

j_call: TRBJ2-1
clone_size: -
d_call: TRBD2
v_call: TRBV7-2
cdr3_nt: TGTGCCAGCAGCTTAGTAGCTAGCGGAGGAAGGGAGTTCTTC
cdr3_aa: CASSLVASGGREFF

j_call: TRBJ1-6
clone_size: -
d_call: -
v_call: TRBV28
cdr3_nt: TGTGCCAGCAGTTTGTTCAGGGGTTGGTCACCCCTCCACTTT
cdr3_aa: CASSLFRGWSPLHF

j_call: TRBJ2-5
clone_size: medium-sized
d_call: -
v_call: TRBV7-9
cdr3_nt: TGTGCCAGCAGCACCCCGGGGGAGGCCCAGTACTTC
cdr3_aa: CASSTPGEAQYF

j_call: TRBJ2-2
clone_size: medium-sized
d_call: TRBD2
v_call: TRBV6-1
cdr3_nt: TGTGCCAGCAGTGAACTAGCGGACACCGGGGAGCTGTTTTTT
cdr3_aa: CASSELADTGELFF

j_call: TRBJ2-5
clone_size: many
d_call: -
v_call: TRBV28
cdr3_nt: TGTGCCAGCAGTTTCGACAATCAAGAGACCCAGTACTTC
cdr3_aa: CASSFDNQETQYF

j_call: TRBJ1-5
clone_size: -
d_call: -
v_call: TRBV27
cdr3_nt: TGTGCCAGCAGTTCCCAAGAGCCCCAGCATTTT
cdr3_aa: CASSSQEPQHF

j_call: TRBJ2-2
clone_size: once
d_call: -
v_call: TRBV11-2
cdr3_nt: TGTGCCAGCAGCTTTGAGACTAGAGGGGAGCTGTTTTTT
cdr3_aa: CASSFETRGELFF

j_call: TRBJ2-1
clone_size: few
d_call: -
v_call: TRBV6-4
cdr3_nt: TGTGCCAGCAGCCAAGGGGCAAGCAATGAGCAGTTCTTC
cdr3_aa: CASSQGASNEQFF

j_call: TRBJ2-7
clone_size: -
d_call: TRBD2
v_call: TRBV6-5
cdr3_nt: TGTGCCAGCAGTTCAACTAGCGTCTCCAGCTCCTACGAGCAGTACTTC
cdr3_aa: CASSSTSVSSSYEQYF

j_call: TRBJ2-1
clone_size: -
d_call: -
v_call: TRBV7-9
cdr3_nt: TGTGCCAGCAGCTTAGAGGGGGGAGCGGGGATCTCCTACAATGAGCAGTTCTTC
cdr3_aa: CASSLEGGAGISYNEQFF

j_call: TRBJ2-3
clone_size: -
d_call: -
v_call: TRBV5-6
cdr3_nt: TGTGCCAGCAGCCCGGCGGCGGTGCCCACAGATACGCAGTATTTT
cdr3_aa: CASSPAAVPTDTQYF

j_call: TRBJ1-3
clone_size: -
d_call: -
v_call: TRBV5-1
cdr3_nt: TGCGCCAGCAGCCCCGAGGGAGGCGACTCTGGAAACACCATATATTTT
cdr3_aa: CASSPEGGDSGNTIYF

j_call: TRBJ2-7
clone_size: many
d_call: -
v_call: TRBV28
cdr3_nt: TGTGCCAGCAGCCACCAAAATTCGGGTTTTTACGAGCAGTACTTC
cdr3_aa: CASSHQNSGFYEQYF

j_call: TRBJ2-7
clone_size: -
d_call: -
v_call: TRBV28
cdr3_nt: TGTGCCAGCAGTCCCGGGACCCTATCGGCCTACGAGCAGTACTTC
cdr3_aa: CASSPGTLSAYEQYF

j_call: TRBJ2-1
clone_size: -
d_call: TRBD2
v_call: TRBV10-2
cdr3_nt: TGCGCCAGCAGTGAGAAAGCGGGAGGGCCTAATGAGCAGTTCTTC
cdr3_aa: CASSEKAGGPNEQFF

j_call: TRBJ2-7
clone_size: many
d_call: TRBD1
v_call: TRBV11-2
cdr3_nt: TGTGCCAGCAGCCCAGGACAGGCACCTAGGGAGCAGTACTTC
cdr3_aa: CASSPGQAPREQYF

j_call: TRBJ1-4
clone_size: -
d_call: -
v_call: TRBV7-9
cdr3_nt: TGTGCCAGCAGCCTCCCTCTCGGTTCGTACGAAAAACTGTTTTTT
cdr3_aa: CASSLPLGSYEKLFF

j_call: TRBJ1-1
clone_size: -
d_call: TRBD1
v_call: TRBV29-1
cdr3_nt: TGCAGCGCCGACGGGACAGGGGACGAGTACACTGAAGCTTTCTTT
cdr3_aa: CSADGTGDEYTEAFF

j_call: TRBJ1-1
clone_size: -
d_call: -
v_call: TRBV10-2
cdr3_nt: TGCGCCAGCAAAGTTCGCGAGAGACTCATAGCTTTCTTT
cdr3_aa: CASKVRERLIAFF

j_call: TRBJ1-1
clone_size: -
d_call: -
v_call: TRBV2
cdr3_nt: TGTGCCAGCAGTGATTCCCGACAGAACACTGAAGCTTTCTTT
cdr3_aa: CASSDSRQNTEAFF

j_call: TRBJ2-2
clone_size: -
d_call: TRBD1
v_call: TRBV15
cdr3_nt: TGTGCCACCACCACGAGGAAGGGACAGGGATTGGGGGAGCTGTTTTTT
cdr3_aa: CATTTRKGQGLGELFF

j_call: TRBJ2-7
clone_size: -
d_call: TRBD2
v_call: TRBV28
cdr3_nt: TGTGCCAGCAGTTCCCCCCCCTGGCGGGAGGGCCGGGACGAGCAGTACTTC
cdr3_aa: CASSSPPWREGRDEQYF

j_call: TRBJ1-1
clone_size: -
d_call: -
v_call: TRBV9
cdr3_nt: TGTGCCAGCAGTAAAGCCTTGGGGAACACTGAAGCTTTCTTT
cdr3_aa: CASSKALGNTEAFF

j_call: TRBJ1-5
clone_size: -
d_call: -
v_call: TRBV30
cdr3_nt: TGTGCCTGGACAATTGGGAATCAGCCCCAGCATTTT
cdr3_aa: CAWTIGNQPQHF

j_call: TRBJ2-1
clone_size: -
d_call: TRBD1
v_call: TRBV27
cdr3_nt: TGTGCCAGCAGGCGGAGACAGGGGACGGTGGGGTTCTCCTACAATGAGCAGTTCTTC
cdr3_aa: CASRRRQGTVGFSYNEQFF

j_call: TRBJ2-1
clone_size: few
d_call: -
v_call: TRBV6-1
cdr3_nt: TGTGCCAGCAGTGGAGACAGTTACAATGAGCAGTTCTTC
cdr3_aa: CASSGDSYNEQFF

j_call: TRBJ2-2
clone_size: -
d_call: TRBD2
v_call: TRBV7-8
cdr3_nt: TGTGCCAGCAGCTGGGGGGCGTCTAGCGGGAGTGTTCGCGGGGAGCTGTTTTTT
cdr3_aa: CASSWGASSGSVRGELFF

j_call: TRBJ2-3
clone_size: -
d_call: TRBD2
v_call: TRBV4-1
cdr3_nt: TGCGCCAGCAGCCCGCTGGGACTCCCCGGGGGGACGCAGTATTTT
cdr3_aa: CASSPLGLPGGTQYF

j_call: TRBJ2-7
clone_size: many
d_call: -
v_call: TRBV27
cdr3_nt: TGTGCCACCTTTACGAGCTCCTACGAGCAGTACTTC
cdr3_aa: CATFTSSYEQYF

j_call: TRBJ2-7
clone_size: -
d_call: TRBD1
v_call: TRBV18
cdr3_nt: TGTGCCGGCAGGGGGCCCGACTCCTACGAGCAGTACTTC
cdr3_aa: CAGRGPDSYEQYF

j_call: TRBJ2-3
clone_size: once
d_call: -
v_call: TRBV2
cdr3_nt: TGTGCCAGCAGGGACACCTTTAGCACAGATACGCAGTATTTT
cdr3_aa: CASRDTFSTDTQYF

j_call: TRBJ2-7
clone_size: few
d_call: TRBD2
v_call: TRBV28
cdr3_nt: TGTGCCAGCAGAGTTATTGGGACTAGCGGAGACTACGAGCAGTACTTC
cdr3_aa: CASRVIGTSGDYEQYF

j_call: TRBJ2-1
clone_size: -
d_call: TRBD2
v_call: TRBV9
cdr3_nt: TGTGCCAGCAGCGTAGCTAGCGGGAGTACGGATGAGCAGTTCTTC
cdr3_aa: CASSVASGSTDEQFF

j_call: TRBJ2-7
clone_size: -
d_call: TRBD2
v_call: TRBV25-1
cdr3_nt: TGTGCCAGCAGTGGGTATAGCGGGAGGTGGTACGAGCAGTACTTC
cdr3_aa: CASSGYSGRWYEQYF

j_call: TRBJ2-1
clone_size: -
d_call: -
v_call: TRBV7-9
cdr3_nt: TGTGCCAGCAGCCGGAGACAGGCGCTGCAGTTCTTC
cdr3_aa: CASSRRQALQFF

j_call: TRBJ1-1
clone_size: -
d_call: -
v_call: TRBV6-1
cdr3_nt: TGTGCCAGCAGTGTAACGGGCGAGAACACTGAAGCTTTCTTT
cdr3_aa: CASSVTGENTEAFF

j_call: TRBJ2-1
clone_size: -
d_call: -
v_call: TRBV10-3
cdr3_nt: TGTGCCATCAGTGAAAATCCTATTTACAATGAGCAGTTCTTC
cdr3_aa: CAISENPIYNEQFF

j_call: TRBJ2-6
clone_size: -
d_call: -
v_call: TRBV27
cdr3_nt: TGTGCCAGCAGTTTAAAACCACCGAACTCTGGGGCCAACGTCCTGACTTTC
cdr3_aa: CASSLKPPNSGANVLTF

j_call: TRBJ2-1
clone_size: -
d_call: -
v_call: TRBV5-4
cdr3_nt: TGTGCCAGCAGCTTCTCCTACAATGAGCAGTTCTTC
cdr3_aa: CASSFSYNEQFF

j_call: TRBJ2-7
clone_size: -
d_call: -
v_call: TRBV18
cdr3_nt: TGTGCCAGCTCATGGAGGGGCGGTGGGGGTCACGAGCAGTACTTC
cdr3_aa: CASSWRGGGGHEQYF

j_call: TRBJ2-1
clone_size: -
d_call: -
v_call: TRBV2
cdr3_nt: TGTGCCAGCAGTGTCCGCCTAACCCACAATGAGCAGTTCTTC
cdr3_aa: CASSVRLTHNEQFF

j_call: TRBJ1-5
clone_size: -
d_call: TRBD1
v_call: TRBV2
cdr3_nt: TGTGCCAGCGGGGTAACAGGGGTAAGCAATCAGCCCCAGCATTTT
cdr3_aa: CASGVTGVSNQPQHF

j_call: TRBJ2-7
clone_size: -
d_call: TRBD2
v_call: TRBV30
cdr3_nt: TGTGCCTGGAGTCCTAGCGGGAGCTGGATCAACGAGCAGTACTTC
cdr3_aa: CAWSPSGSWINEQYF

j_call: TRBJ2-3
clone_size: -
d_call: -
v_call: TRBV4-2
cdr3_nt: TGTGCCAGCAGCCAAGAGGAGGGTAGCGGCACAGATACGCAGTATTTT
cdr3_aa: CASSQEEGSGTDTQYF

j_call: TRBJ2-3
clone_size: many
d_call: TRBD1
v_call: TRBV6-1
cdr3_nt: TGTGCCAGCAGAACAGGGGGTACTGGGCTGGATACGCAGTATTTT
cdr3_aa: CASRTGGTGLDTQYF

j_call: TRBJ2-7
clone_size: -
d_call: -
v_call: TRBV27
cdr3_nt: TGTGCCAGCAGTTTTGTAGGGGGATCCTACGAGCAGTACTTC
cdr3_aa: CASSFVGGSYEQYF

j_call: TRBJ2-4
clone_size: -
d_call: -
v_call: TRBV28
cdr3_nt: TGTGCCAGCAACGAGATGGGGGGGCAAAACATTCAGTACTTC
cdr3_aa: CASNEMGGQNIQYF

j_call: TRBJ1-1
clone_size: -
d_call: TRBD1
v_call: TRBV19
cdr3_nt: TGTGCCAGTAGTGTAGCCTTGGGACAGATGAACACTGAAGCTTTCTTT
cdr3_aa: CASSVALGQMNTEAFF

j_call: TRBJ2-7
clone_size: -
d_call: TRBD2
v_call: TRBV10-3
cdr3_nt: TGTGCCACCGGAACGGAGCGGGACTCTTCCTACGAGCAGTACTTC
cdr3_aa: CATGTERDSSYEQYF

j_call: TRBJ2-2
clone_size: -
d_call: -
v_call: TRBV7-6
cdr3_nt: TGTGCCAGCAGCTTAGACTCTAGCCCGACCGGGGAGCTGTTTTTT
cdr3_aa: CASSLDSSPTGELFF

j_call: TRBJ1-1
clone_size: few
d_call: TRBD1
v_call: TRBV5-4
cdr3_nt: TGTGCCAGCAGCGACCGGGACAGCTTAGCTGAAGCTTTCTTT
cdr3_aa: CASSDRDSLAEAFF

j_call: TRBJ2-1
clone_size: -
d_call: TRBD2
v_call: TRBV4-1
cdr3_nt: TGCGCCAGCAGCCAAGACTCATCATGGGCCGGGACTAGCGGGACAGGGGAGCAGTTCTTC
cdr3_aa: CASSQDSSWAGTSGTGEQFF